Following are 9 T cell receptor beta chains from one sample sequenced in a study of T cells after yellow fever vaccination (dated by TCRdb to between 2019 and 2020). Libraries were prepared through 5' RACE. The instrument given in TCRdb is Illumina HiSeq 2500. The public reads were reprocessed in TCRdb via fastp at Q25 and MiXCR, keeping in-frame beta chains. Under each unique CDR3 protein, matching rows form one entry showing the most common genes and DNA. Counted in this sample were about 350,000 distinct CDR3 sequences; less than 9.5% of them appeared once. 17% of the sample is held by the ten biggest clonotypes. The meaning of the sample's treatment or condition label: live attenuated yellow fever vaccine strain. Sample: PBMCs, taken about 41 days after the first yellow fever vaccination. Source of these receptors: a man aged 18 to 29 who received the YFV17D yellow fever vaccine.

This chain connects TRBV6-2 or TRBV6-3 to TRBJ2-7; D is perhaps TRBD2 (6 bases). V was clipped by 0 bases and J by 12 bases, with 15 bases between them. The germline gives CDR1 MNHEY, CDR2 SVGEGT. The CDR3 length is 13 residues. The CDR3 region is CASSYSSPRGAYF. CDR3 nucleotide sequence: TGTGCCAGCAGTTACTCGTCGCCGCGCGGGGCGTACTTC.

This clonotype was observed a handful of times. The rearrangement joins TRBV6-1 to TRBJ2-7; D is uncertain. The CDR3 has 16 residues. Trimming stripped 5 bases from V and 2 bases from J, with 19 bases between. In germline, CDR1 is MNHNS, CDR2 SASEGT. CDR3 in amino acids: CASSPQELRSPYEQYV. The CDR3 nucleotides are TGTGCCAGCAGTCCCCAGGAACTGCGTTCCCCCTACGAGCAGTACGTC.

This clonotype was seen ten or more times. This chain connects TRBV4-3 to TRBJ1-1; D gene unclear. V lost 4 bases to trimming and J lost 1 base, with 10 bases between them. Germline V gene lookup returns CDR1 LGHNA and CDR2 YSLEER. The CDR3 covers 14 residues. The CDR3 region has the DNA TGCGCCAGCAGCCGCCATACTTCGAACACTGAAGCTTTCTTT. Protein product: CASSRHTSNTEAFF.

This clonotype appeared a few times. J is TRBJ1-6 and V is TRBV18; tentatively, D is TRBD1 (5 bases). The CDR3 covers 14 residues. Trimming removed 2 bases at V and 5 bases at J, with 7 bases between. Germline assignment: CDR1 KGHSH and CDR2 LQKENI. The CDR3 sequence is CASSPGRDNSPLHF. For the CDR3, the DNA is TGTGCCAGCTCACCAGGCAGGGATAATTCACCCCTCCACTTT.

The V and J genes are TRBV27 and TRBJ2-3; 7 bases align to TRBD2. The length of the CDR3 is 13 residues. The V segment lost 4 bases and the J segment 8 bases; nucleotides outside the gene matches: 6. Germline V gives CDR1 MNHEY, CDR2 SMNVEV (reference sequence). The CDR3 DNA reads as TGTGCCAGCAGTTCGGCAGGGAGGGGTACGCAGTATTTT. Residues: CASSSAGRGTQYF.

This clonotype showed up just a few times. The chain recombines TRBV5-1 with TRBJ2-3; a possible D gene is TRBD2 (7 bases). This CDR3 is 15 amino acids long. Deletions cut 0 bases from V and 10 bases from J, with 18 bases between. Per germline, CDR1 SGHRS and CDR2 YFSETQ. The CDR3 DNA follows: TGCGCCAGCAGCTTGGTGGGGGGGGCACTACATCCGCAGTATTTT. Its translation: CASSLVGGALHPQYF. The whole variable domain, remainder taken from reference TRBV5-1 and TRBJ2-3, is KAGVTQTPRYLIKTRGQQVTLSCSPISGHRSVSWYQQTPGQGLQFLFEYFSETQRNKGNFPGRFSGRQFSNSRSEMNVSTLELGDSALYLCASSLVGGALHPQYFGPGTRLTVL.

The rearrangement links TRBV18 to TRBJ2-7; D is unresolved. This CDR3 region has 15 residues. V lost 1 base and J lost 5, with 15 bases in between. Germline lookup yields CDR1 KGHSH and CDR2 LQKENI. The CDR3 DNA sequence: TGTGCCAGCTCACCACGCTTAGGGATCAACGACGAGCAGTACTTC. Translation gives CASSPRLGINDEQYF. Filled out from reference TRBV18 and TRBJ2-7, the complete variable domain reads NAGVMQNPRHLVRRRGQEARLRCSPMKGHSHVYWYRQLPEEGLKFMVYLQKENIIDESGMPKERFSAEFPKEGPSILRIQQVVRGDSAAYFCASSPRLGINDEQYFGPGTRLTVT.

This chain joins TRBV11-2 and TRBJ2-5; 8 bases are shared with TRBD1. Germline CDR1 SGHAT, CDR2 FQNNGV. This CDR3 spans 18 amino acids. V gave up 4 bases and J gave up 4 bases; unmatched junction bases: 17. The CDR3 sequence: CASSSTFPWTGQGETQYF. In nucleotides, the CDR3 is TGTGCCAGCAGCTCAACGTTCCCGTGGACAGGGCAGGGAGAGACCCAGTACTTC.

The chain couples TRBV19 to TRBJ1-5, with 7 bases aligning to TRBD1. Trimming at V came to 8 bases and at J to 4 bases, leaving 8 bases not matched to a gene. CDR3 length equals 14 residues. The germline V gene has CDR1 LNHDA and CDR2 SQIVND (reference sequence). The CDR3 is CASDPGQNNQPQHF. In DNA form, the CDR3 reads TGTGCCAGTGACCCGGGACAGAATAATCAGCCCCAGCATTTT.